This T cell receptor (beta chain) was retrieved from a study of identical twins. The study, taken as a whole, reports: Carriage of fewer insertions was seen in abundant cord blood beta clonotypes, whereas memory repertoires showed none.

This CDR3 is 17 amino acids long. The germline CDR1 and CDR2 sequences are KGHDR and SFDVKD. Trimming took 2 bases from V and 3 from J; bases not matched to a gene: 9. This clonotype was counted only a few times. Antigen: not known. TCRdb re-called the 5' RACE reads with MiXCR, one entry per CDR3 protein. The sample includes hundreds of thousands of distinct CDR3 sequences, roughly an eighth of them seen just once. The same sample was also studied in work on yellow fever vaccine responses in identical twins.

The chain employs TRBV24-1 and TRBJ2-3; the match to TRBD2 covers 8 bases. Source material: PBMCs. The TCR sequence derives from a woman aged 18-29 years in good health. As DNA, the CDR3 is TGTGCCACCAGTGATTATCCCGGCGGGGGGCCTACAGATACGCAGTATTTT. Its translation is CATSDYPGGGPTDTQYF.